The rows below give T cell receptor beta chains drawn from one sample of a study of vaccination and CD4 T cells after COVID-19. No cognate antigen is known for these TCRs. TCRdb called the PCR reads again in MiXCR, with one record for every CDR3 protein. The sample shows roughly 16,000 distinct CDR3 sequences, about 46% of them seen only once. Material: CD4+ T cells from blood, cultured in vitro. Every receptor here comes from a human donor who had recovered from COVID-19. Both conserved end residues are trimmed from each CDR3. The size of a clone is reported for some rows only, either as once, few or many, or as a class for expanded clones.

. | 11 | TRBV20-1 | SASRPGTGELF
. | 14 | TRBV24-1 | ATSDLRGGGTDTQY
few | 12 | TRBV28 | ASSFLAGPQTQY
. | 10 | TRBV6-1 | ASSNSNQPQH
few | 12 | TRBV12-3/TRBV12-4 | ASSFSPRDYGYT
few | 13 | TRBV27 | ASSSLQGYSYGYT
once | 11 | TRBV20-1 | SARSTRGTEAF
. | 9 | TRBV5-1 | ASSFSETQY
. | 11 | TRBV6-5 | ASSSSGDSPLH
. | 14 | TRBV7-2 | ASSLRPGGRNTEAF
medium-sized | 13 | TRBV7-2 | ASSTVSGFNNEQF
few | 12 | TRBV7-8 | ASSARDYADTQY
few | 13 | TRBV5-4 | ASSLEAAGGSPLH
few | 13 | TRBV18 | ASSSDPYRTYGYT
few | 13 | TRBV12-5 | ASGLHVRGRRGYT
few | 10 | TRBV11-2 | ASSRQRSGYT
. | 15 | TRBV7-9 | ASSFDGAGGEMGGYT
few | 11 | TRBV5-4 | ASSLGTAYGYT
. | 12 | TRBV27 | ASSRQGSPYEQY
. | 16 | TRBV7-3 | ASSLTAITEDLTGELF
. | 14 | TRBV9 | ASSVRTGVNTGELF
. | 12 | TRBV5-4 | ASSPGQGNSPLH
. | 14 | TRBV6-1 | ASSSLRAAGANVLT
. | 11 | TRBV6-2/TRBV6-3 | ASSYVRGTEAF
. | 13 | TRBV19 | ASSTPQGTNEKLF
. | 11 | TRBV11-3 | ASSFMQDRGYT
few | 13 | TRBV19 | ASSMGSGTGDEQF
. | 13 | TRBV7-3 | ASSSQGTAPDTQY
. | 12 | TRBV27 | ASSPRQGGTEAF
few | 10 | TRBV6-2/TRBV6-3 | ASSLGARGYT
. | 9 | TRBV15 | ATSRCTEAF
. | 11 | TRBV28 | ASNEGLPKPQH
. | 10 | TRBV6-1 | ASRSSGNTIY
. | 16 | TRBV6-1 | ASRDAGTDVGNNQPQH
once | 12 | TRBV6-1 | ASRTDVMNTEAF
. | 13 | TRBV30 | AWSVGHLNPGELF
. | 15 | TRBV5-1 | ASSPGTGIWTNEKLF
. | 11 | TRBV6-4 | ASSTESNQPQH
. | 10 | TRBV6-1 | ASMLFSYEQY
. | 10 | TRBV12-3/TRBV12-4 | ASSRSANEQY
few | 12 | TRBV6-2/TRBV6-3 | ASSYSTDAYGYT
few | 9 | TRBV30 | AWGQDTEAF
few | 14 | TRBV11-3 | ASSLDRGQDSYGYT
. | 12 | TRBV7-2 | ASSLARIQETQY
. | 13 | TRBV2 | ASSRTSGLADTQY